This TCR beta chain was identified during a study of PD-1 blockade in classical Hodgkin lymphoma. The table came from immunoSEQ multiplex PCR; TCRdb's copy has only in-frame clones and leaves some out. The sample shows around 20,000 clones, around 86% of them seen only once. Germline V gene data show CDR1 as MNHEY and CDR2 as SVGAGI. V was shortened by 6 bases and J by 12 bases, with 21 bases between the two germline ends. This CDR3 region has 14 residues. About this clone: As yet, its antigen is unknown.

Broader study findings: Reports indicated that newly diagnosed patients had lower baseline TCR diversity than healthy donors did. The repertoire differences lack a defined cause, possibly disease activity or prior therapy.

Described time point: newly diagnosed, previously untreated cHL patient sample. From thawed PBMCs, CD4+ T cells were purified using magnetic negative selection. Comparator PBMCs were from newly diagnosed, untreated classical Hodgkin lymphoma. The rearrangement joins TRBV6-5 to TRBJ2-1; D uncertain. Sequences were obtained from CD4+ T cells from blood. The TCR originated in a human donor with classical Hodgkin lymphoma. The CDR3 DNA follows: TGTGCCAGCAGCAAAGGACGCGCCCTTACTGGGCAGTTCTTC. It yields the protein CASSKGRALTGQFF.